This record looks at one T cell receptor beta chain sequence and its context. The table came from immunoSEQ multiplex PCR; TCRdb's copy has only in-frame clones and leaves some out. The data hold some 150,000 clones, with about four fifths observed a single time. Trimming cost V 2 bases and J 8 bases, with 13 bases left between them. The V gene's germline CDR1 is LGHNA and CDR2 YNFKEQ. The CDR3 extends over 14 amino acids. The sample belongs to a study of blood T cell repertoires in COVID-19. The specimen was peripheral blood. The TCR originated in a man in his sixties with acute or convalescent COVID-19. V gene TRBV4-2 combines with J gene TRBJ2-4; D remains unclear. For the CDR3, the DNA is TGTGCCAGCAGCCAACCCCCTCGGGTAGACATTCAGTACTTC. Amino acids: CASSQPPRVDIQYF.